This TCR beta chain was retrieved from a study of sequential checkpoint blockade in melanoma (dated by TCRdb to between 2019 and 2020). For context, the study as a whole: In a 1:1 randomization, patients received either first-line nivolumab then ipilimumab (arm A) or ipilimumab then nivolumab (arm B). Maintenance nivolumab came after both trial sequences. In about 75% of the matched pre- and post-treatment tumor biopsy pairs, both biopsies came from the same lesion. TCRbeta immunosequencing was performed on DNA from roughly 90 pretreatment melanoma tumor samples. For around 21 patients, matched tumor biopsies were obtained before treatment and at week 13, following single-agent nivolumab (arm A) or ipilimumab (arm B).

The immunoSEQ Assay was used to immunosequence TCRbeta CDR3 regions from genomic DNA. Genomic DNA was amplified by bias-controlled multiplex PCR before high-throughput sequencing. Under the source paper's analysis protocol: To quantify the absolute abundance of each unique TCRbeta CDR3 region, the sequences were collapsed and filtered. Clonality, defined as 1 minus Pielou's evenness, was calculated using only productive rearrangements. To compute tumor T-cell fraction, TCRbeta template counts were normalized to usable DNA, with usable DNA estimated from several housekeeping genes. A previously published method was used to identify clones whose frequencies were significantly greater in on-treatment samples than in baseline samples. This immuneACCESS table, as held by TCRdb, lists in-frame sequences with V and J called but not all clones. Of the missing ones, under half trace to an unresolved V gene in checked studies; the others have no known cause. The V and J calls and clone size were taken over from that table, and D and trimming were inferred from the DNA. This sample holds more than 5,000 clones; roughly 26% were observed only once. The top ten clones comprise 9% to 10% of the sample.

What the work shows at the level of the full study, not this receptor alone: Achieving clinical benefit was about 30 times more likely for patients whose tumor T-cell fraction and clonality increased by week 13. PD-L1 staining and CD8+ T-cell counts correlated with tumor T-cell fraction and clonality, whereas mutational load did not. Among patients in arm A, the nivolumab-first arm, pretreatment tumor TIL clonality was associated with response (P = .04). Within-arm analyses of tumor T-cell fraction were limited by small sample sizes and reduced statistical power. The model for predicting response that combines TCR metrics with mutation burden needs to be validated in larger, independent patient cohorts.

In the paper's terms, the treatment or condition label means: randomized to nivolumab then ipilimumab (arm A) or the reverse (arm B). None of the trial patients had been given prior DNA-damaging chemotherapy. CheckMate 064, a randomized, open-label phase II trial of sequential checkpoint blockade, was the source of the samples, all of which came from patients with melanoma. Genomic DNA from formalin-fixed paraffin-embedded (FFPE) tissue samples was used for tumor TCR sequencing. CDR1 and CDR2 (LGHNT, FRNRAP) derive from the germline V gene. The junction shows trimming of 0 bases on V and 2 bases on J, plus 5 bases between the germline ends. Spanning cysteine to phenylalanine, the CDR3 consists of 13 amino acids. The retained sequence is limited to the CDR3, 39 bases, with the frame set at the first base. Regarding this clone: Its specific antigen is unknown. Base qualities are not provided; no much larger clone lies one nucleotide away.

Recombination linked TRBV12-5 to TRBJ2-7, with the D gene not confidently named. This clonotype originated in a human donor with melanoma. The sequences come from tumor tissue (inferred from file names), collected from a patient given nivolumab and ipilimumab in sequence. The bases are TGTGCTAGTGGTTTGGTTACCCCCTACGAGCAGTACTTC. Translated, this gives CASGLVTPYEQYF. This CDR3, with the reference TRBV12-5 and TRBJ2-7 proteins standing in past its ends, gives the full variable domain DARVTQTPRHKVTEMGQEVTMRCQPILGHNTVFWYRQTMMQGLELLAYFRNRAPLDDSGMPKDRFSAEMPDATLATLKIQPSEPRDSAVYFCASGLVTPYEQYFGPGTRLTVT.